The table lists the clone carrying this TCR beta chain with a few counts. Its antigen is currently unknown. This specimen belongs to a study of identical twins. TCRdb ran MiXCR on the 5' RACE reads and lists one entry per CDR3 protein. The sample carries hundreds of thousands of distinct CDR3 sequences, around 12% recorded once. The V segment lost 5 bases and the J segment 2 bases; nucleotides outside the gene matches: 10. CDR1 and CDR2 (germline): MNHEY, SMNVEV (reference sequence). The CDR3 sequence is 16 residues long. General observations from the study: Out-of-frame TCR alpha sharing in monozygotic twins exceeded recombination model predictions.

These data also formed part of another study, on yellow fever vaccine responses in identical twins. In that study: Convergence reportedly seemed to mark part of the twins' vaccine T cell response, with personalization marking the rest.

Source material: CD8+ T cells sorted from blood. This chain uses TRBV27 with TRBJ2-5; 8 bases are a match to TRBD2. This clonotype was sampled from a young woman in good health. CDR3 sequence (DNA): TGTGCCAGCAGTGTGTGGACTAGCCCTACGCAAGAGACCCAGTACTTC. This encodes CASSVWTSPTQETQYF.